Each of the 3 T cell receptor beta chains below was sequenced from the same sample in a study of T-cell reconstitution after alpha-beta-depleted transplantation in children. Unique molecular identifiers were incorporated when the TCRbeta library was constructed. TCRdb analysed the PCR reads with MiXCR anew, one entry per CDR3 protein. The data hold hundreds of thousands of distinct CDR3 sequences, with roughly 8% observed a single time. Sample: PBMCs, mostly from graft donor cells, taken 180 days after TCRalphabeta/CD19-depleted stem cell transplant. The receptors here all came from a male patient under 18 who had a stem cell transplant for acute lymphoblastic leukemia, so the T cells may come from the graft donor.

In this sample, this clonotype turned up many times. V is TRBV20-1 and J is TRBJ1-5, with D perhaps matching TRBD1 (5 bases). CDR3 length equals 14 residues. V was pared by 5 bases and J by 3 bases, with 14 bases between. Germline assignment: CDR1 DFQATT and CDR2 SNEGSKA (reference sequence). CDR3: CSAFNRGPNQPQHF. In DNA, the CDR3 is TGCAGTGCTTTTAACCGGGGCCCCAATCAGCCCCAGCATTTT.

This clonotype was found many times. The chain recombines TRBV7-9 with TRBJ2-1, with TRBD1 matching over 8 bases. The CDR3 has 16 amino acids. The V and J ends lost 2 bases and 2 bases, in that order; junction bases with no gene match: 5. Germline V gene data show CDR1 as SEHNR and CDR2 as FQNEAQ (reference sequence). CDR3 loop: CASSLNRGMAYNEQFF. CDR3 nucleotides: TGTGCCAGCAGCTTAAACAGGGGGATGGCCTACAATGAGCAGTTCTTC.

This clonotype came up many times. The chain employs TRBV12-3 or TRBV12-4 and TRBJ1-1; TRBD1 might be the D (5 bases). This CDR3 region has 14 residues. The germline V and J ends were trimmed by 7 bases and 6 bases, with 18 bases remaining between them. The CDR3 DNA reads TGTGCCAGCAATATAAGGGGAAAACACGCTGAAGCTTTCTTT. It codes for CASNIRGKHAEAFF.